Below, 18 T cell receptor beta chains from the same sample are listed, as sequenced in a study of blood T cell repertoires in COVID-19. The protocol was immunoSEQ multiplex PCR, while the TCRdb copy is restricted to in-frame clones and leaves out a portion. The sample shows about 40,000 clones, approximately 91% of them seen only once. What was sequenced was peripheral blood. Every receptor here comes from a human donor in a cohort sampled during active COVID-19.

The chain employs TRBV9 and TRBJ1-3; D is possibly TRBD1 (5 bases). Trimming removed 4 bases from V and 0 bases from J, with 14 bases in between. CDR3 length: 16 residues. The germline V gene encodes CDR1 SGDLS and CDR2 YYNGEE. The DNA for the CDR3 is TGTGCCAGCAGCCCTCCCGCGGACACCTCTGGAAACACCATATATTTT. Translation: CASSPPADTSGNTIYF.

The CDR3 nucleotides read TGTGCCAGCAGCTTAGGGTCCCCCTTCGCGGGGGGGGAAGAGACCCAGTACTTC. The encoded protein is CASSLGSPFAGGEETQYF. This chain joins TRBV11-3 and TRBJ2-5; 9 nucleotides agree with TRBD2. Germline assignment: CDR1 SGHNT and CDR2 YENEEA. The CDR3 is 18 residues long. Unmatched junction bases numbered 12, after V lost 1 base and J lost 3 bases.

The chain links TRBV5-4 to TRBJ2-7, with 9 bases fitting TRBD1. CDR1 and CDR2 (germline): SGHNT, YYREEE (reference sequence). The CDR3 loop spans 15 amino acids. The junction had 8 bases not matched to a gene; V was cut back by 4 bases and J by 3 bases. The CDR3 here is CASSQATGQGYEQYF. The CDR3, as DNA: TGTGCCAGCAGCCAGGCCACGGGACAGGGCTACGAGCAGTACTTC.

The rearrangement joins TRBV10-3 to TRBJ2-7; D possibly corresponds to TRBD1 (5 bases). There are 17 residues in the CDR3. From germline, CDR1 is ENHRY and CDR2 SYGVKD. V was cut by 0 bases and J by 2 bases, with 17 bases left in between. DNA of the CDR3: TGTGCCATCAGTGAGTCAGTGACCAGGGCCCAAACCTACGAGCAGTACTTC. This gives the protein CAISESVTRAQTYEQYF.

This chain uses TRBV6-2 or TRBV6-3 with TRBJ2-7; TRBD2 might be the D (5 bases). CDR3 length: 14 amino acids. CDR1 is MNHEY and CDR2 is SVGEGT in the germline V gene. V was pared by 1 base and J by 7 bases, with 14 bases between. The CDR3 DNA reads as TGTGCCAGCAGTTACTACGGGGATTCGGGGGAGCAGTACTTC. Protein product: CASSYYGDSGEQYF.

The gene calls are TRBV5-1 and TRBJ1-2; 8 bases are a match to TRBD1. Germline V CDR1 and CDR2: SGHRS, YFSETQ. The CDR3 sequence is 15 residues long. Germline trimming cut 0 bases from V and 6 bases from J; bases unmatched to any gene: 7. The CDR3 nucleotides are TGCGCCAGCAGCTTGGGAGCAGGGGGCAGAGATGGCTACACCTTC. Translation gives CASSLGAGGRDGYTF.

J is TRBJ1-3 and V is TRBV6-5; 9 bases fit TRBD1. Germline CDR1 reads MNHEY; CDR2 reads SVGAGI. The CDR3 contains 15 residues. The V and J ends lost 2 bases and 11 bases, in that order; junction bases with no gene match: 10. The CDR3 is CASSYGPDRGFPIYF. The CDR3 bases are TGTGCCAGCAGTTACGGGCCCGACAGGGGGTTTCCCATATATTTT.

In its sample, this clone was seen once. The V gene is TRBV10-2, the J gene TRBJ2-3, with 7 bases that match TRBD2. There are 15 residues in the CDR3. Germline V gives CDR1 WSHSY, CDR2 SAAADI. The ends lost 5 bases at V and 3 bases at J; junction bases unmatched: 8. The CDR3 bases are TGCGCCAGCAGTAGCGGGGTCCCATCTACAGATACGCAGTATTTT. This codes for CASSSGVPSTDTQYF.

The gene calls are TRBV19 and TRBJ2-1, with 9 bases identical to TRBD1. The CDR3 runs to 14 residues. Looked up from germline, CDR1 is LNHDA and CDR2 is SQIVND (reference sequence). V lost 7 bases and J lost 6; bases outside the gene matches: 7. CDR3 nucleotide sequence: TGTGCCAGTACCCCCGGGACAGGGCTCAATGAGCAGTTCTTC. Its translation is CASTPGTGLNEQFF.

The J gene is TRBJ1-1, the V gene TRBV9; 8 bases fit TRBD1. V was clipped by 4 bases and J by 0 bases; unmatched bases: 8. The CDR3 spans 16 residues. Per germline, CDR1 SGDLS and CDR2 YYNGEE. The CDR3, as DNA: TGTGCCAGCAGCCCTCGGACAGGGACTATGAACACTGAAGCTTTCTTT. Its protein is CASSPRTGTMNTEAFF.

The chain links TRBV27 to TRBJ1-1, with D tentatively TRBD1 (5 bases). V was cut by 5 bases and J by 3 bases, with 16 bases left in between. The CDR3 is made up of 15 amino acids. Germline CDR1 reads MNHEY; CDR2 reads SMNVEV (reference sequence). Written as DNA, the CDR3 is TGTGCCAGCAGTGCAGAAGGGGACTGGTACACTGAAGCTTTCTTT. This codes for CASSAEGDWYTEAFF.

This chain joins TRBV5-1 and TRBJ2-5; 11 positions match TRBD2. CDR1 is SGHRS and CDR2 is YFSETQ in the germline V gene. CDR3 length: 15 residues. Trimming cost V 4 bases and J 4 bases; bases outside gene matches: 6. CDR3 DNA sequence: TGCGCCAGCAGCGGAGAAGGACTAGCGGGAGAGACCCAGTACTTC. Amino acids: CASSGEGLAGETQYF.

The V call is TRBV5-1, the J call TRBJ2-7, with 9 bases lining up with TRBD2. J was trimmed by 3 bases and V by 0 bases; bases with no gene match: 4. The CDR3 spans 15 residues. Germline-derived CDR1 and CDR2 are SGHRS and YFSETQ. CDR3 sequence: CASSLGTSALYEQYF. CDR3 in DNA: TGCGCCAGCAGCTTGGGGACTAGCGCGCTCTACGAGCAGTACTTC.

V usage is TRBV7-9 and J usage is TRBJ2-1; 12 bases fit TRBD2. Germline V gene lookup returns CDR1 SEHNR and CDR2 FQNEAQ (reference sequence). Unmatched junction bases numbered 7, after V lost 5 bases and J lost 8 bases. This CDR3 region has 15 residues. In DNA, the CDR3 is TGTGCCAGCAGCCCAAGACTAGCGGGAGTCGATGAGCAGTTCTTC. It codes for CASSPRLAGVDEQFF.

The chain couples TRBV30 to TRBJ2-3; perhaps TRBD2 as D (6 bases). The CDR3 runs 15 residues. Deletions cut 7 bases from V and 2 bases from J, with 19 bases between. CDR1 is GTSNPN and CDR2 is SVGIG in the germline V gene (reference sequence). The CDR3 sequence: CASWRSGGATDTQYF. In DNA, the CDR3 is TGTGCCTCGTGGAGATCGGGCGGGGCCACAGATACGCAGTATTTT.

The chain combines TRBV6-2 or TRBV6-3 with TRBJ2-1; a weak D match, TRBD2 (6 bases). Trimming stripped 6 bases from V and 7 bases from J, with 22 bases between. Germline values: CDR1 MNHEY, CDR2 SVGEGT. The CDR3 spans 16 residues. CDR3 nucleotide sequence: TGTGCCAGCAGCTCCCTCCGGCGGGGCCTCCAAAATGAGCAGTTCTTC. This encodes CASSSLRRGLQNEQFF.

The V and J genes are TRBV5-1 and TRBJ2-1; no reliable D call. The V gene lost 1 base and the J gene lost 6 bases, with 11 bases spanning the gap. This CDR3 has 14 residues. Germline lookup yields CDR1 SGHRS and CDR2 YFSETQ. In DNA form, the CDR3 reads TGCGCCAGCAGCTTGTCCGCCGGTGGCAATGAGCAGTTCTTC. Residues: CASSLSAGGNEQFF. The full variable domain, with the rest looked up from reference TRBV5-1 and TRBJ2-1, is KAGVTQTPRYLIKTRGQQVTLSCSPISGHRSVSWYQQTPGQGLQFLFEYFSETQRNKGNFPGRFSGRQFSNSRSEMNVSTLELGDSALYLCASSLSAGGNEQFFGPGTRLTVL.

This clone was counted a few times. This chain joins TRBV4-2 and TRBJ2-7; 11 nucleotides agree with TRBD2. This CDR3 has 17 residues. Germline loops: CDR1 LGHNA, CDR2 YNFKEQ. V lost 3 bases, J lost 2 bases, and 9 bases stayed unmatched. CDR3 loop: CASSHLVTSGGTYEQYF. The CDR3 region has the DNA TGTGCCAGCAGCCATCTCGTTACTAGCGGGGGAACCTACGAGCAGTACTTC.